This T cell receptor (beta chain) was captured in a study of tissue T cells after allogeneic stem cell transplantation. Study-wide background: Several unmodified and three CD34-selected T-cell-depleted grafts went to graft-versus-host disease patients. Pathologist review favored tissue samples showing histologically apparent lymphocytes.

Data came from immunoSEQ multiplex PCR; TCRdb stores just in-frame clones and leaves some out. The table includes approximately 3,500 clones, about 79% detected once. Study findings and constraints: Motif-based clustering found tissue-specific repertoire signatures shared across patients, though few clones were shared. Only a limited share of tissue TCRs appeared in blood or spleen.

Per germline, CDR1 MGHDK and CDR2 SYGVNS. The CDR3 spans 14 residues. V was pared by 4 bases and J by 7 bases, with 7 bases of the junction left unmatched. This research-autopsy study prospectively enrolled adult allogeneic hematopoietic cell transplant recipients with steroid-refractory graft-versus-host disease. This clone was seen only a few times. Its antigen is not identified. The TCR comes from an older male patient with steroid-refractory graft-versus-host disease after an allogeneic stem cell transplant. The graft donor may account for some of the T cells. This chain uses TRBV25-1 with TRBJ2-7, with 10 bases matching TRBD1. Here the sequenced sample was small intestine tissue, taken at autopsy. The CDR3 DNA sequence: TGTGCCAGCAGTGCGGACAGGGGGATAAGAGAGCAGTACTTC. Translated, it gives CASSADRGIREQYF.